The rows below give T cell receptor beta chains drawn from one sample of a study of T cell changes during pregnancy in multiple sclerosis. Here immunoSEQ multiplex PCR was the method, and the copy in TCRdb shows in-frame clones only, minus some. The sample holds just under 65,000 clones, 80% to 95% seen once. The sample here was peripheral blood, taken in the second trimester of pregnancy. All receptors derive from a female donor in good health, enrolled as a control in a pregnancy study. CDR3s include the opening cysteine and the closing phenylalanine or tryptophan.

>TRBV14
CASSQEVSSGHNEQFF
>TRBV11-1
CASSSGTVYEQYF
>TRBV4-1
CASSQQQGYEQYF
>TRBV28
CASSFRGPTYNEQFF
>TRBV18
CASSPNRGKVNEQFF
>TRBV11-2
CASSFRDGRETQYF
>TRBV29-1
CSVVPSAAEAFF
>TRBV5-1
CASRIDGTYEQYF
>TRBV27
CASSLLAGANEQFF
>TRBV30
CAPRGGTGGVMNTEAFF
>TRBV19
CASSIGTVNTEAFF
>TRBV29-1
CSVDGRNEQFF